This T cell receptor beta chain was observed in a study of T cell changes during pregnancy in multiple sclerosis. Clones were read by immunoSEQ multiplex PCR, and TCRdb kept only the in-frame ones, dropping some. The data show about 53,000 clones, with more than 75% seen just once and approximately 3% held by the top ten. Germline V lookup: CDR1 MGHRA, CDR2 YSYEKL. The V gene lost 3 bases and the J gene lost 1 base, with 7 bases spanning the gap. The CDR3 has 14 amino acids. The genes are TRBV4-1 and TRBJ1-3; tentatively, D is TRBD1 (5 bases). Sequenced here: CD8+ T cells from peripheral blood mononuclear cells, sampled before pregnancy. The sequence came from a female donor with multiple sclerosis, enrolled in a pregnancy study. The CDR3 here is CASSQGPSGNTIYF. CDR3 nucleotide sequence: TGCGCCAGCAGCCAGGGGCCATCTGGAAACACCATATATTTT.